This T cell receptor beta chain appears in the sequencing data of a study of blood T cell repertoires in COVID-19. Study context: COVID-19 samples from acute and convalescent phases originated in the United States, Italy and Spain. In each case, the material was cDNA or gDNA derived from T cells, B-cell-depleted T cells, or PBMCs.

In the original analysis: The assay estimated nucleated cells by amplifying reference gene primers. The method was immunoSEQ multiplex PCR; TCRdb's version includes in-frame clones alone and lacks a portion of them. The V and J calls and clone size were taken over from that table, and D and trimming were inferred from the DNA. The table shows about 28,000 clones, with around 89% occurring only once. The CDR3 is 15 residues long. V dropped 0 bases and J dropped 5; count of bases not matched to a gene: 7. Germline V gene data show CDR1 as SGHRS and CDR2 as YFSETQ. The rearrangement uses TRBV5-1 and TRBJ2-7; TRBD1 agrees at 8 bases. The sample was peripheral blood. The TCR comes from a human donor in a cohort sampled during active COVID-19. The CDR3 nucleotides read TGCGCCAGCAGCTTGGGACAGGGGCCGGGGCACGAGCAGTACTTC. This encodes CASSLGQGPGHEQYF.